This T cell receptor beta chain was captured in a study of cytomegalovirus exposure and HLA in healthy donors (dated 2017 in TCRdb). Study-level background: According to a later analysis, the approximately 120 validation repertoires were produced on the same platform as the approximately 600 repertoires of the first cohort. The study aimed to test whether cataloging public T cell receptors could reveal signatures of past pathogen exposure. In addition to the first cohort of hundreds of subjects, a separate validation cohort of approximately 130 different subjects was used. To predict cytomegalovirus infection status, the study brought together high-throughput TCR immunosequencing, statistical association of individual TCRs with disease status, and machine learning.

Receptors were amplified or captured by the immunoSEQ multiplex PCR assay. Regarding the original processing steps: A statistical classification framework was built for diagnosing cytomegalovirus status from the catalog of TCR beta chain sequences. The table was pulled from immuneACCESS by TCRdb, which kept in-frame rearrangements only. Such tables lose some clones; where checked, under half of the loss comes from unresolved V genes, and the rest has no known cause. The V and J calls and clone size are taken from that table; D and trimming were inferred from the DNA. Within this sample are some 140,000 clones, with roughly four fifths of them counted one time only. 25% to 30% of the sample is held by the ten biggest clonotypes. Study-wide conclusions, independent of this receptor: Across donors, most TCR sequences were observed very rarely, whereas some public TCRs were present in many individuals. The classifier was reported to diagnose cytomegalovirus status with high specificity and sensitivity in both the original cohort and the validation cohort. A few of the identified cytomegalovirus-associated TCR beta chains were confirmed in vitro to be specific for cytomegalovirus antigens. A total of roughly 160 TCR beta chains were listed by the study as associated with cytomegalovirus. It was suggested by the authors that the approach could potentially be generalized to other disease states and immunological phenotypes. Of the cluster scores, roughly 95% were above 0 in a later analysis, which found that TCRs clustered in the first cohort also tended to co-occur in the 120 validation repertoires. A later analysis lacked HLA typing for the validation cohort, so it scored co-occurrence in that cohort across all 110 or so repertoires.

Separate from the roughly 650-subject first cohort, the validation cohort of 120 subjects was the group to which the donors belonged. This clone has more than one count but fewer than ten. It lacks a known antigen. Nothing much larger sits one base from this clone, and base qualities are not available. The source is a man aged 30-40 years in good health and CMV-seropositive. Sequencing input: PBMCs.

The CDR3 region: CAWGRDRVTGELFF. The nucleotide sequence is given as TGTGCCTGGGGCCGGGACAGGGTCACCGGGGAGCTGTTTTTT. In this chain, TRBV30 is recombined with TRBJ2-2; 9 of the junction bases match TRBD1. Taken from the germline V gene (reference sequence), the CDR1 and CDR2 loops are GTSNPN and SVGIG. The V end gives up 5 bases and the J end 4 bases, leaving 5 bases in the junction not matched to a gene. The CDR3, cysteine through phenylalanine, is 14 amino acids long. The entry retains the CDR3 DNA only, 42 bases that are in frame from base 1.